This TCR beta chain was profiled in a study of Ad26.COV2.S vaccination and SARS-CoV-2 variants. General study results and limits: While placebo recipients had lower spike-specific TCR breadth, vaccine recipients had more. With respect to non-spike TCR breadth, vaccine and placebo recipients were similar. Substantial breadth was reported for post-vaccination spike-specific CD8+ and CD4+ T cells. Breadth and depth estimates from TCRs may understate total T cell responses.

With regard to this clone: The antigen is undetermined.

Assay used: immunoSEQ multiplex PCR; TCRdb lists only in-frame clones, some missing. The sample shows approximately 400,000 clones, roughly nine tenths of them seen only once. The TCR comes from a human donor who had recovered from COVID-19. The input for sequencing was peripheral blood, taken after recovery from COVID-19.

The CDR3 sequence: CASSYRQARQETQYF. As DNA, the CDR3 is TGTGCCAGCAGCTACCGACAGGCTCGACAAGAGACCCAGTACTTC. This chain links TRBV7-2 with TRBJ2-5, with D possibly being TRBD1 (6 bases). V lost 4 bases, J lost 2 bases, and 14 bases lay in between. CDR1 and CDR2 from the germline V gene are SGHTA and FQGNSA. The CDR3 length is 15 residues.